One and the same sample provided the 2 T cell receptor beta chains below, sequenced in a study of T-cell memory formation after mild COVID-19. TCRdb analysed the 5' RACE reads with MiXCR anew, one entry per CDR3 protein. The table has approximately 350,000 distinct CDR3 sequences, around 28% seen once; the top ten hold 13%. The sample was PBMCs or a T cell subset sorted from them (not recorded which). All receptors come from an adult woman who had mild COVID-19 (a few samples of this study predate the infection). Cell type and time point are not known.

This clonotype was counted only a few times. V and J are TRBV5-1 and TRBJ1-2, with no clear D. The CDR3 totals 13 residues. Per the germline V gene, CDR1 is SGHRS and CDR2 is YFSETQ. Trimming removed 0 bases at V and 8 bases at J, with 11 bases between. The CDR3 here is CASSLAEVGGYTF. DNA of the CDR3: TGCGCCAGCAGCTTGGCGGAAGTGGGGGGCTACACCTTC. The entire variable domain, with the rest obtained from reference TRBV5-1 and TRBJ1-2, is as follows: KAGVTQTPRYLIKTRGQQVTLSCSPISGHRSVSWYQQTPGQGLQFLFEYFSETQRNKGNFPGRFSGRQFSNSRSEMNVSTLELGDSALYLCASSLAEVGGYTFGSGTRLTVV.

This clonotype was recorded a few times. The CDR3 loop is CASSLAPGQGAFF. The CDR3 bases are TGTGCCAGCAGCTTAGCCCCGGGACAGGGAGCTTTCTTT. This chain connects TRBV7-6 to TRBJ1-1; 9 nucleotides line up with TRBD1. CDR3 length: 13 amino acids. The trim removed 0 bases at V and 10 bases at J, leaving 3 bases unmatched. Germline CDR1 and CDR2: SGHVS and FNYEAQ. The complete variable domain, with remaining parts taken from reference TRBV7-6 and TRBJ1-1, reads GAGVSQSPRYKVTKRGQDVALRCDPISGHVSLYWYRQALGQGPEFLTYFNYEAQQDKSGLPNDRFSAERPEGSISTLTIQRTEQRDSAMYRCASSLAPGQGAFFGQGTRLTVV.